A single sample is the source of the 5 T cell receptor beta chains below, sequenced in a study of T-cell memory formation after mild COVID-19. TCRdb processed the 5' RACE reads anew with MiXCR; each CDR3 protein has one entry. This table has 450,000 to 700,000 distinct CDR3 sequences, 18% appearing once. The sample comprised PBMCs or a T cell subset sorted from them (not recorded which). These receptors originate from an adult woman who had mild COVID-19 (a few samples of this study predate the infection). Cell type and time point are not known.

This chain connects TRBV7-9 to TRBJ1-6; D is unclear. The CDR3 length is 15 residues. CDR1 is SEHNR and CDR2 is FQNEAQ in the germline V gene (reference sequence). V was trimmed by 5 bases and J by 9 bases, leaving 17 bases between them. Here the CDR3 reads CASSLLGMGSSPLHF. The DNA of the CDR3 is TGTGCCAGCAGCCTTTTAGGAATGGGGTCTTCACCCCTCCACTTT.

V usage is TRBV2 and J usage is TRBJ2-7, with TRBD1 matching 8 bases. The CDR3 extends over 18 amino acids. V gave up 7 bases and J gave up 3 bases; unmatched junction bases: 20. Per germline, CDR1 SNHLY and CDR2 FYNNEI. The DNA for the CDR3 is TGTGCCAGCATTCGCCCTCCCAAAACAGGGGGGTCCCTCTACGAGCAGTACTTC. It encodes CASIRPPKTGGSLYEQYF.

This clonotype was detected a few times. This chain connects TRBV19 to TRBJ1-2; 8 bases are shared with TRBD1. The length of the CDR3 is 15 residues. Germline loops: CDR1 LNHDA, CDR2 SQIVND (reference sequence). V trimming: 6 bases; J trimming: 0 bases; junction bases outside the gene matches: 6. CDR3 nucleotides: TGTGCCAGTAGCCGGACAGGGACCTCTAACTATGGCTACACCTTC. It is translated as CASSRTGTSNYGYTF. The variable domain in full, completed from reference TRBV19 and TRBJ1-2, reads DGGITQSPKYLFRKEGQNVTLSCEQNLNHDAMYWYRQDPGQGLRLIYYSQIVNDFQKGDIAEGYSVSREKKESFPLTVTSAQKNPTAFYLCASSRTGTSNYGYTFGSGTRLTVV.

This sequence joins TRBV4-3 and TRBJ1-4; the D gene is possibly TRBD1 (5 bases). In germline, CDR1 is LGHNA, CDR2 YSLEER. V was clipped by 1 base and J by 3 bases, with 15 bases between them. The CDR3 has 17 amino acids. In nucleotides, the CDR3 is TGCGCCAGCAGCCAAGTATTTGGGGGGTCCTCTAATGAAAAACTGTTTTTT. Its translation is CASSQVFGGSSNEKLFF.

The chain employs TRBV7-2 and TRBJ2-3, with D maybe TRBD2 (5 bases). Germline loops: CDR1 SGHTA, CDR2 FQGNSA. This CDR3 is 17 amino acids long. Trimming took 0 bases from V and 4 from J, leaving 17 bases between them. Written as DNA, the CDR3 is TGTGCCAGCAGCTTAGCAGTCGACTACAGAGGGCCAGATACGCAGTATTTT. Its protein product is CASSLAVDYRGPDTQYF. Variable domain in full (rest from reference TRBV7-2 and TRBJ2-3): GAGVSQSPSNKVTEKGKDVELRCDPISGHTALYWYRQSLGQGLEFLIYFQGNSAPDKSGLPSDRFSAERTGGSVSTLTIQRTQQEDSAVYLCASSLAVDYRGPDTQYFGPGTRLTVL.